Listed here are 30 T cell receptor beta chains from one sample, sequenced in a study of T cell repertoires in cytomegalovirus infection. Via MiXCR, TCRdb re-called the reads, giving one row per CDR3 protein. Of 750,000 to 950,000 distinct CDR3 sequences listed, 25% to 35% are singletons. Antigens of these TCRs are unknown. Sequences were derived from cultured CD8+ T cells from PBMCs, sampled from culture after CMV antigen stimulation. All receptors come from a human donor in good health (CMV status not recorded). Some clones in this sample may be carry-over from other donors' samples.

The genes are TRBV12-3 or TRBV12-4 and TRBJ1-4, with D uncertain. Trimming pared 2 bases from V and 4 bases from J, leaving 11 bases between. This CDR3 has 15 residues. The CDR3 DNA reads as TGTGCCAGCAGTTTACGACCGCTAAATAATGAAAAACTGTTTTTT. Its translation is CASSLRPLNNEKLFF.

CDR3 sequence reads: CASSQDLSTGAMNTEAFF. The CDR3 DNA reads TGTGCCAGCAGCCAAGATCTTTCGACAGGGGCCATGAACACTGAAGCTTTCTTT. The chain carries TRBV3-1 and TRBJ1-1, with TRBD1 identical over 8 bases. The germline V gene has CDR1 LGHDT and CDR2 YNNKEL (reference sequence). CDR3 size: 18 residues. Trimming at V came to 0 bases and at J to 0 bases, leaving 9 bases not matched to a gene.

This clonotype has ten or more counts. J is TRBJ1-1 and V is TRBV7-9; 8 bases align to TRBD1. Trimming cost V 5 bases and J 5 bases; bases outside gene matches: 10. This CDR3 contains 15 residues. Per the germline V gene, CDR1 is SEHNR and CDR2 is FQNEAQ (reference sequence). The CDR3 sequence: CASSRPGTGNTEAFF. The CDR3 bases are TGTGCCAGCAGCCGACCCGGGACAGGAAATACTGAAGCTTTCTTT. The whole variable domain, filled in from reference TRBV7-9 and TRBJ1-1, reads DTGVSQNPRHKITKRGQNVTFRCDPISEHNRLYWYRQTLGQGPEFLTYFQNEAQLEKSRLLSDRFSAERPKGSFSTLEIQRTEQGDSAMYLCASSRPGTGNTEAFFGQGTRLTVV.

The CDR3 loop reads CATSNWGLGLMNTEAFF. The CDR3 nucleotides read TGTGCCACCAGCAATTGGGGTTTGGGACTGATGAACACTGAAGCTTTCTTT. The genes are TRBV15 and TRBJ1-1, with D perhaps matching TRBD1 (5 bases). CDR3 length: 17 residues. From germline, CDR1 is LNHNV and CDR2 YYDKDF (reference sequence). The germline V and J ends were trimmed by 4 bases and 0 bases, with 18 bases remaining between them.

This chain connects TRBV19 to TRBJ1-4, with D possibly matching TRBD1 (6 bases). V gave up 3 bases and J gave up 7 bases, with 12 bases separating them. The CDR3 consists of 14 residues. Germline V gene lookup returns CDR1 LNHDA and CDR2 SQIVND (reference sequence). The CDR3 DNA is TGTGCCAGTAGTATTCGCGGGGGGCTTGAAAAACTGTTTTTT. Translated: CASSIRGGLEKLFF.

The chain has TRBV29-1 and TRBJ1-1; D unclear. Deletions cut 1 base from V and 6 bases from J, with 6 bases between. The CDR3 is 11 amino acids. Looked up from germline, CDR1 is SQVTM and CDR2 is ANQGSEA. The chain's CDR3 is CSVEGFPEAFF. The CDR3 nucleotides read TGCAGCGTTGAAGGGTTCCCTGAAGCTTTCTTT.

A few counts support this clonotype. The chain is built from TRBV7-6 and TRBJ2-2; D unclear. The germline V and J ends were trimmed by 5 bases and 4 bases, with 14 bases remaining between them. The germline V gene encodes CDR1 SGHVS and CDR2 FNYEAQ. This CDR3 comprises 15 residues. CDR3 loop: CASSPQLTGTGELFF. CDR3 in DNA: TGTGCCAGCAGCCCACAGCTGACGGGCACCGGGGAGCTGTTTTTT. The full variable domain, with the rest looked up from reference TRBV7-6 and TRBJ2-2, is GAGVSQSPRYKVTKRGQDVALRCDPISGHVSLYWYRQALGQGPEFLTYFNYEAQQDKSGLPNDRFSAERPEGSISTLTIQRTEQRDSAMYRCASSPQLTGTGELFFGEGSRLTVL.

This sequence joins TRBV27 and TRBJ2-2; no reliable D call. The CDR3 is made up of 12 amino acids. Germline V lookup: CDR1 MNHEY, CDR2 SMNVEV (reference sequence). With 3 bases removed from V and 7 bases from J, the gap between germline ends came to 6 bases. CDR3 sequence reads: CASSFEGGELFF. The CDR3 bases are TGTGCCAGCAGTTTCGAAGGCGGGGAGCTGTTTTTT.

This clonotype turned up a few times. J is TRBJ1-1 and V is TRBV4-1, with D perhaps matching TRBD1 (5 bases). Germline CDR1 reads MGHRA; CDR2 reads YSYEKL. The CDR3 has 16 residues. Trimming stripped 2 bases from V and 1 base from J, with 14 bases between. The DNA for the CDR3 is TGCGCCAGCAGCCAAACCTCTGGTGGGGGGAACACTGAAGCTTTCTTT. The encoded protein is CASSQTSGGGNTEAFF.

The chain recombines TRBV9 with TRBJ2-7; either TRBD1 or TRBD2 may supply D (6 bases each). The CDR3 is 15 residues long. Trimming took 4 bases from V and 2 from J, leaving 16 bases between them. Germline CDR1 is SGDLS and CDR2 is YYNGEE. CDR3 nucleotide sequence: TGTGCCAGCAGCCCGAGGGGGGCAGGAACCTACGAGCAGTACTTC. It yields the protein CASSPRGAGTYEQYF.

V is TRBV24-1 and J is TRBJ1-6; D call uncertain. Between the trimmed V and J ends, which lost 3 bases and 6 bases, there was a span of 8 bases. The CDR3 length is 14 residues. Germline values: CDR1 KGHDR, CDR2 SFDVKD. The CDR3 sequence: CATSDNLSNSPLHF. The CDR3 DNA reads as TGTGCCACCAGTGATAATCTTTCTAATTCACCCCTCCACTTT.

This clonotype was observed at least ten times. The genes are TRBV10-3 and TRBJ1-6; D is unclear. V dropped 5 bases and J dropped 5 bases, with 19 bases sitting between them. Germline CDR1 reads ENHRY; CDR2 reads SYGVKD. This CDR3 is 17 amino acids long. CDR3 region: CAISRTDPLYNNSPLHF. DNA of the CDR3: TGTGCCATCAGTCGTACAGACCCACTATACAATAATTCACCCCTCCACTTT.

This clonotype turned up a few times. The V call is TRBV4-1, the J call TRBJ2-7; D is ambiguous. Germline-derived CDR1 and CDR2 are MGHRA and YSYEKL. The V end lost 0 bases, the J end lost 3 bases, and 12 bases lay between the germline ends. The CDR3 totals 15 residues. CDR3 sequence: CASSQEMHSNYEQYV. CDR3 nucleotides: TGCGCCAGCAGCCAAGAAATGCACAGTAACTACGAGCAGTACGTC.

J is TRBJ2-2 and V is TRBV25-1; D tentatively fits TRBD1 or TRBD2 (6 bases each). V lost 4 bases and J lost 0, with 9 bases in between. Germline-derived CDR1 and CDR2 are MGHDK and SYGVNS. The CDR3 runs to 15 residues. Here the CDR3 reads CASSGGAPNTGELFF. In DNA form, the CDR3 reads TGTGCCAGCAGTGGGGGGGCCCCGAACACCGGGGAGCTGTTTTTT.

Worth noting for this clonotype: Relative to the germline gene, one junction end is altered; a read error may explain this. This sequence joins TRBV11-2 and TRBJ2-1, with 9 positions matching TRBD2. This CDR3 contains 12 residues. Germline CDR1 and CDR2: SGHAT and FQNNGV. Written as DNA, the CDR3 is TGTGCCAGCAGCCTAGTGGCGGGGGGGCTGGTCTTC. It specifies CASSLVAGGLVF.

This clonotype was counted a few times. The chain is built from TRBV12-3 or TRBV12-4 and TRBJ1-6; D not certain. The CDR3 spans 14 residues. V lost 6 bases and J lost 10, with 16 bases in between. The CDR3 DNA reads TGTGCCAGCAGCCCGCCGGCGCACGGGTCACCCCTCCACTTT. Its protein is CASSPPAHGSPLHF.

This sequence joins TRBV11-3 and TRBJ2-3; D call uncertain. The V end was cut by 0 bases, the J end by 2 bases, with 9 bases between. Germline-derived CDR1 and CDR2 are SGHNT and YENEEA. CDR3 length: 15 amino acids. CDR3 sequence: CASSLDGFNTDTQYF. CDR3 DNA: TGTGCCAGCAGCTTAGATGGTTTCAACACAGATACGCAGTATTTT.

The J gene is TRBJ2-7, the V gene TRBV7-9; TRBD2 aligns across 7 bases. Germline CDR1 and CDR2: SEHNR and FQNEAQ (reference sequence). After removal of 5 bases from V and 2 bases from J, the junction contained 6 bases not matched to a gene. The CDR3 runs 14 residues. The CDR3 bases are TGTGCCAGCAGCCAGCCGGGACTACCCTACGAGCAGTACTTC. Translating it yields CASSQPGLPYEQYF.

A remark on this clonotype: The CDR3 does not end in the conserved phenylalanine or tryptophan, so this is likely a read error. CDR3 in amino acids: CASSLVNRDSPLHL. DNA of the CDR3: TGTGCCAGCAGCTTAGTGAATCGGGATTCACCCCTCCACCTT. The chain recombines TRBV7-3 with TRBJ1-6; unclear D gene. Germline CDR1 SGHTA, CDR2 FQGTGA. The CDR3 is 14 amino acids. With 2 bases removed from V and 8 bases from J, the gap between germline ends came to 10 bases.

The chain combines TRBV19 with TRBJ1-2; D might be TRBD1 (5 bases). The V gene lost 3 bases and the J gene lost 5 bases, with 7 bases spanning the gap. The CDR3 totals 12 residues. Germline CDR1 is LNHDA and CDR2 is SQIVND (reference sequence). The CDR3 reads CASSIDRYGYTF. The CDR3 DNA reads TGTGCCAGTAGTATTGACAGATATGGCTACACCTTC.

This clonotype was counted between two and nine times. The chain employs TRBV27 and TRBJ2-7, with 8 bases lining up with TRBD2. V lost 3 bases, J lost 4 bases, and 5 bases stayed unmatched. CDR3 length: 14 amino acids. Germline CDR1 reads MNHEY; CDR2 reads SMNVEV (reference sequence). Here the CDR3 DNA reads TGTGCCAGCAGTTTGCGGGGGGCGCGATACGAGCAGTACTTC. This encodes CASSLRGARYEQYF.

This sequence joins TRBV6-6 and TRBJ1-4; 7 bases agree with TRBD1. After removal of 5 bases from V and 5 bases from J, the junction contained 8 bases not matched to a gene. The CDR3 sequence is 15 residues long. CDR1 is MNHNY and CDR2 is SVGAGI in the germline V gene (reference sequence). Written as DNA, the CDR3 is TGTGCCAGCAGTCCAACAGGGGCGAACAATGAAAAACTGTTTTTT. This gives the protein CASSPTGANNEKLFF.

This clonotype was detected many times. The chain is built from TRBV7-6 and TRBJ2-1; the D gene is possibly TRBD1 (6 bases). Germline lookup yields CDR1 SGHVS and CDR2 FNYEAQ. V was trimmed by 3 bases and J by 7 bases, leaving 16 bases between them. The CDR3 has 15 amino acids. The CDR3 DNA sequence: TGTGCCAGCAGCTTTTACAGGGAGTCAGGAAATGAGCAGTTCTTC. It translates to CASSFYRESGNEQFF.

The rearrangement uses TRBV7-9 and TRBJ2-3; D is undetermined. Per the germline V gene, CDR1 is SEHNR and CDR2 is FQNEAQ (reference sequence). The V and J ends lost 2 bases and 3 bases respectively, with 12 bases between them. CDR3 length: 15 residues. The CDR3 bases are TGTGCCAGCAGCTTAAGCCAGGCCCTGACAGATACGCAGTATTTT. Its protein product is CASSLSQALTDTQYF.

V and J are TRBV27 and TRBJ2-3, with 8 bases lining up with TRBD2. Germline loops: CDR1 MNHEY, CDR2 SMNVEV (reference sequence). J was trimmed by 2 bases and V by 5 bases; bases with no gene match: 9. CDR3 length: 16 residues. The CDR3 nucleotides read TGTGCCAGCAGTCCCTCGGGGGGGGGATACACAGATACGCAGTATTTT. Its protein is CASSPSGGGYTDTQYF.

A remark on this clonotype: This may be a read error: a much more frequent sequence differs by one nucleotide. V is TRBV7-6 and J is TRBJ2-5; D remains unclear. The V gene's germline CDR1 is SGHVS and CDR2 FNYEAQ. Trimming pared 0 bases from V and 1 base from J, leaving 6 bases between. This CDR3 is built from 14 residues. The DNA of the CDR3 is TGTGCCAGCAGCTTAGCGGCTACCCAAGAGACCCAGTACTTC. Its translation: CASSLAATQETQYF. The full variable domain, completed using reference TRBV7-6 and TRBJ2-5, is GAGVSQSPRYKVTKRGQDVALRCDPISGHVSLYWYRQALGQGPEFLTYFNYEAQQDKSGLPNDRFSAERPEGSISTLTIQRTEQRDSAMYRCASSLAATQETQYFGPGTRLLVL.

The genes are TRBV6-8 and TRBJ1-1; D gene ambiguous. V lost 0 bases and J 6 bases, leaving 8 bases between the germline ends. The CDR3 runs to 13 residues. Per the germline V gene, CDR1 is MNHGY and CDR2 is SAAAGT. CDR3 sequence: CASSYSTSAEAFF. The DNA for the CDR3 is TGTGCCAGCAGTTACTCGACTAGCGCTGAAGCTTTCTTT.

V and J are TRBV27 and TRBJ2-3; D possibly corresponds to TRBD2 (5 bases). This CDR3 is built from 13 residues. CDR1 is MNHEY and CDR2 is SMNVEV in the germline V gene (reference sequence). Trimming stripped 8 bases from V and 6 bases from J, with 15 bases between. The chain's CDR3 is CASGGSQEDTQYF. The CDR3 DNA is TGTGCCAGCGGAGGCAGTCAGGAGGATACGCAGTATTTT.

This clonotype was found a few times. This chain links TRBV7-6 with TRBJ2-3; 11 nucleotides line up with TRBD2. J gave up 2 bases and V 5 bases, and 3 bases lay outside the gene matches. The length of the CDR3 is 15 residues. Looked up from germline, CDR1 is SGHVS and CDR2 is FNYEAQ. DNA for the CDR3: TGTGCCAGCAGCATGACTAGCGGGGCCACAGATACGCAGTATTTT. Its protein product is CASSMTSGATDTQYF. Full variable domain (rest looked up from reference TRBV7-6 and TRBJ2-3): GAGVSQSPRYKVTKRGQDVALRCDPISGHVSLYWYRQALGQGPEFLTYFNYEAQQDKSGLPNDRFSAERPEGSISTLTIQRTEQRDSAMYRCASSMTSGATDTQYFGPGTRLTVL.

This clonotype showed up many times. The rearrangement uses TRBV9 and TRBJ2-1, with 7 nucleotides matching TRBD2. The V segment lost 4 bases and the J segment 4 bases; nucleotides outside the gene matches: 11. Per germline, CDR1 SGDLS and CDR2 YYNGEE. The CDR3 runs to 16 residues. The CDR3 bases are TGTGCCAGCAGCCCGAGGGACTACGAAATGTACAATGAGCAGTTCTTC. Residues: CASSPRDYEMYNEQFF. The full variable domain, completed using reference TRBV9 and TRBJ2-1, is DSGVTQTPKHLITATGQRVTLRCSPRSGDLSVYWYQQSLDQGLQFLIQYYNGEERAKGNILERFSAQQFPDLHSELNLSSLELGDSALYFCASSPRDYEMYNEQFFGPGTRLTVL.